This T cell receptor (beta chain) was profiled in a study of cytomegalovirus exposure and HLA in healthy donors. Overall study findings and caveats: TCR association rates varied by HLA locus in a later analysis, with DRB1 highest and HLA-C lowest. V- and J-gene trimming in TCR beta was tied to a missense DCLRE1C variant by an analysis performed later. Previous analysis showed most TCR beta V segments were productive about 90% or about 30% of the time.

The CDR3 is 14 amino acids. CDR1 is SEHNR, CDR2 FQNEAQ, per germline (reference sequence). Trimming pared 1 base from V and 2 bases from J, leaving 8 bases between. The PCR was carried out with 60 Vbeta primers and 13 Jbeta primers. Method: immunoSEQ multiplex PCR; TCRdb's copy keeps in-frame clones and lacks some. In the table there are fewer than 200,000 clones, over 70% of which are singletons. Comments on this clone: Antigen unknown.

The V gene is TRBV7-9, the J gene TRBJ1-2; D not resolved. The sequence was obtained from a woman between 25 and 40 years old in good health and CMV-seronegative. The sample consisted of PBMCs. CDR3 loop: CASSLGSLNYGYTF. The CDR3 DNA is TGTGCCAGCAGCTTAGGGTCCCTAAACTATGGCTACACCTTC.